The rows below give T cell receptor beta chains drawn from one sample of a study of cytomegalovirus exposure and HLA in healthy donors. TCRdb's copy holds only in-frame clones and misses some; the assay was immunoSEQ multiplex PCR. The repertoire holds about 140,000 clones, with around 77% as singletons. The sequenced sample consisted of PBMCs. Receptor source: a woman between 45 and 60 years old in good health and CMV-seronegative. Both conserved end residues are part of each CDR3. D genes are given only for firm matches. Rows may omit the clone size; those that give it use once, few, many or a size class.

j_call: TRBJ1-6; cdr3_length: 14; v_call: TRBV6-1; clone_size: once; d_call: NA; cdr3_nt: TGTGCCAGTGTTAGAGACAGGATTAATTCACCCCTCCACTTT; cdr3_aa: CASVRDRINSPLHF
j_call: TRBJ2-1; cdr3_length: 16; v_call: TRBV11-3; clone_size: few; d_call: NA; cdr3_nt: TGTGCCAGCAGCCCAGGCGGGAACGGAGGTTACAATGAGCAGTTCTTC; cdr3_aa: CASSPGGNGGYNEQFF
j_call: TRBJ2-1; cdr3_length: 15; v_call: TRBV5-8; clone_size: NA; d_call: NA; cdr3_nt: TGTGCCAGCAGCTTGGCCTCTCTAGGGGTTGGTGAGCAGTTCTTC; cdr3_aa: CASSLASLGVGEQFF
j_call: TRBJ1-5; cdr3_length: 15; v_call: TRBV4-2; clone_size: NA; d_call: NA; cdr3_nt: TGTGCCAGCAGCCAAGTAGGAATGGAGAATCAGCCCCAGCATTTT; cdr3_aa: CASSQVGMENQPQHF
j_call: TRBJ2-1; cdr3_length: 11; v_call: TRBV30; clone_size: NA; d_call: NA; cdr3_nt: TGTGCCTGGAGTGAGGGGTGGGAGCAGTTCTTC; cdr3_aa: CAWSEGWEQFF
j_call: TRBJ1-1; cdr3_length: 12; v_call: TRBV4-2; clone_size: once; d_call: NA; cdr3_nt: TGTGCCAGCAGCCAAAACCGGGCTGAAGCTTTCTTT; cdr3_aa: CASSQNRAEAFF
j_call: TRBJ2-1; cdr3_length: 15; v_call: TRBV9; clone_size: NA; d_call: NA; cdr3_nt: TGTGCCAGCAGCGTAGCGCAGACTAGTCTCAATGAGCAGTTCTTC; cdr3_aa: CASSVAQTSLNEQFF
j_call: TRBJ2-3; cdr3_length: 18; v_call: TRBV5-1; clone_size: NA; d_call: TRBD2; cdr3_nt: TGCGCCAGCAGCCGGTCTCCACGGGCGGGGGGAAGCACAGATACGCAGTATTTT; cdr3_aa: CASSRSPRAGGSTDTQYF
j_call: TRBJ1-1; cdr3_length: 15; v_call: TRBV10-1; clone_size: NA; d_call: NA; cdr3_nt: TGCGCCAGCAGTGAGTCTTTAGGAGGTAACACTGAAGCTTTCTTT; cdr3_aa: CASSESLGGNTEAFF
j_call: TRBJ2-7; cdr3_length: 11; v_call: TRBV2; clone_size: few; d_call: NA; cdr3_nt: TGTGCCAGCAGTGATAACTACGAGCAGTACTTC; cdr3_aa: CASSDNYEQYF
j_call: TRBJ1-2; cdr3_length: 14; v_call: TRBV2; clone_size: NA; d_call: TRBD1; cdr3_nt: TGTGCCAGCAGGCAGGGGGCGCAGGTCTATGGCTACACCTTC; cdr3_aa: CASRQGAQVYGYTF
j_call: TRBJ1-2; cdr3_length: 16; v_call: TRBV11-2; clone_size: NA; d_call: NA; cdr3_nt: TGTGCCAGCAGCCCCCTGCCCGAACAGGGCTACTATGGCTACACCTTC; cdr3_aa: CASSPLPEQGYYGYTF
j_call: TRBJ1-4; cdr3_length: 17; v_call: TRBV5-6; clone_size: NA; d_call: NA; cdr3_nt: TGTGCCAGCAGCTCCACCCCACAGGGCGCCACTAATGAAAAACTGTTTTTT; cdr3_aa: CASSSTPQGATNEKLFF
j_call: TRBJ1-1; cdr3_length: 13; v_call: TRBV10-1; clone_size: NA; d_call: NA; cdr3_nt: TGCGCCAGTTCGACAGGCCGGAACACTGAAGCTTTCTTT; cdr3_aa: CASSTGRNTEAFF
j_call: TRBJ1-2; cdr3_length: 15; v_call: TRBV5-1; clone_size: once; d_call: TRBD1; cdr3_nt: TGCGCCAGCAGGACAACAGGGGGCGGTGACTATGGCTACACCTTC; cdr3_aa: CASRTTGGGDYGYTF
j_call: TRBJ1-5; cdr3_length: 15; v_call: TRBV5-4; clone_size: few; d_call: NA; cdr3_nt: TGTGCCAGCAGCTTCGCCGGACAGCCCAATCAGCCCCAGCATTTT; cdr3_aa: CASSFAGQPNQPQHF
j_call: TRBJ1-1; cdr3_length: 14; v_call: TRBV6-1; clone_size: NA; d_call: NA; cdr3_nt: TGTGCCAGCAGAGTATTCAGGGCGAACACTGAAGCTTTCTTT; cdr3_aa: CASRVFRANTEAFF
j_call: TRBJ2-7; cdr3_length: 13; v_call: TRBV7-2; clone_size: NA; d_call: NA; cdr3_nt: TGTGCCAGCAGCACTCAGAGGGGGTACGAGCAGTACTTC; cdr3_aa: CASSTQRGYEQYF